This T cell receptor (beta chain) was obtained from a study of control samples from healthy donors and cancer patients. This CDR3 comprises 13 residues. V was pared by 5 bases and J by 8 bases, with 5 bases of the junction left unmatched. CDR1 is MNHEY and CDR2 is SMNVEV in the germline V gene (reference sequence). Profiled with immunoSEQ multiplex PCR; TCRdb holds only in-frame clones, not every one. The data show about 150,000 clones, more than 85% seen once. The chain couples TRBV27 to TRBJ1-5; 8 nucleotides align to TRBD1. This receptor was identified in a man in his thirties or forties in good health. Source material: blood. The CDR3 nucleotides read TGTGCCAGCAGTCAGACAGGGGCGGAGCCCCAGCATTTT. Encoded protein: CASSQTGAEPQHF.